The next 23 T cell receptor beta chains were all read from a single sample in a study of T-cell memory formation after mild COVID-19. MiXCR was run by TCRdb on the 5' RACE reads, yielding one entry per CDR3 protein. This table holds around 500,000 distinct CDR3 sequences, around a sixth found once. The sample comprised PBMCs or a T cell subset sorted from them (not recorded which). The receptor source for this set is an adult woman who had mild COVID-19 (a few samples of this study predate the infection). Cell type and time point are not known.

This clonotype was detected a few times. V and J are TRBV29-1 and TRBJ2-3; no firm D call. The germline V gene has CDR1 SQVTM and CDR2 ANQGSEA. Trimming removed 5 bases at V and 6 bases at J, with 15 bases between. CDR3 size: 13 residues. Here the CDR3 reads CSVSQALWDTQYF. CDR3 nucleotides: TGCAGCGTTAGTCAGGCCTTGTGGGATACGCAGTATTTT.

V usage is TRBV7-8 and J usage is TRBJ2-2; possibly TRBD1 for D (7 bases). The CDR3 covers 17 residues. Trimming cost V 2 bases and J 4 bases, with 17 bases left between them. CDR1 is SGHVS, CDR2 FQNEAQ, per germline. CDR3 region: CASSLLEGSGGTGELFF. The CDR3 region has the DNA TGTGCCAGCAGCTTATTGGAGGGGTCAGGGGGCACCGGGGAGCTGTTTTTT. Supplemented by reference TRBV7-8 and TRBJ2-2, the full variable domain reads GAGVSQSPRYKVAKRGQDVALRCDPISGHVSLFWYQQALGQGPEFLTYFQNEAQLDKSGLPSDRFFAERPEGSVSTLKIQRTQQEDSAVYLCASSLLEGSGGTGELFFGEGSRLTVL.

This clonotype has just a few counts. This chain links TRBV4-2 with TRBJ1-3, with a tentative D call TRBD1 (5 bases). The CDR3 spans 17 residues. Germline CDR1 LGHNA, CDR2 YNFKEQ. V lost 0 bases and J lost 0, with 12 bases in between. As DNA, the CDR3 is TGTGCCAGCAGCCAAGAATTCGCAGGGAGCTCTGGAAACACCATATATTTT. It encodes CASSQEFAGSSGNTIYF.

This clonotype was recorded a few times. J is TRBJ1-5 and V is TRBV7-2; D is unresolved. There are 15 residues in the CDR3. The germline V gene has CDR1 SGHTA and CDR2 FQGNSA. V was shortened by 1 base and J by 4 bases, with 11 bases between the two germline ends. This CDR3 reads CASSLGSVGNQPQHF. CDR3 in DNA: TGTGCCAGCAGCTTAGGAAGCGTCGGTAATCAGCCCCAGCATTTT.

This clonotype was seen only a few times. The chain joins TRBV19 to TRBJ2-4; TRBD2 matches at 9 bases. Unmatched junction bases numbered 2, after V lost 4 bases and J lost 1 base. Germline lookup yields CDR1 LNHDA and CDR2 SQIVND (reference sequence). The CDR3 covers 15 residues. The chain's CDR3 is CASSRTSVAKNIQYF. The CDR3 DNA reads TGTGCCAGTAGTAGGACTAGCGTGGCCAAAAACATTCAGTACTTC.

The V call is TRBV10-3, the J call TRBJ2-1; 11 bases line up with TRBD2. Germline CDR1 and CDR2: ENHRY and SYGVKD. The CDR3 runs to 13 residues. J gave up 4 bases and V 10 bases, and 3 bases lay outside the gene matches. CDR3 nucleotide sequence: TGTGCCACCGGACTAGCGGGTTACAATGAGCAGTTCTTC. Translation: CATGLAGYNEQFF.

V and J are TRBV7-3 and TRBJ1-1; 7 bases fit TRBD1. The CDR3 spans 14 residues. V shed 1 base, J shed 8 bases, and the junction held 7 bases outside the gene matches. The germline V gene encodes CDR1 SGHTA and CDR2 FQGTGA. The CDR3 DNA sequence: TGTGCCAGCAGCTTAAGGGCAGGGGGAAGGGAAGCTTTCTTT. Residues: CASSLRAGGREAFF.

This clonotype was counted between two and nine times. A read error may produce the germline difference seen at one junction end. The genes are TRBV7-7 and TRBJ2-4; tentatively, D is TRBD1 (6 bases). Germline CDR1 SSHAT, CDR2 FNYEAQ (reference sequence). The CDR3 consists of 14 residues. The CDR3 region has the DNA TGTGCTAGCAGCCCCGACCCCCAGGGGCGCATTCAGTACTTC. Encoded protein: CASSPDPQGRIQYF.

This chain joins TRBV7-9 and TRBJ1-1, with 9 bases fitting TRBD1. CDR1 and CDR2 from the germline V gene are SEHNR and FQNEAQ (reference sequence). Trimming cost V 0 bases and J 5 bases; bases outside gene matches: 13. CDR3 length: 18 amino acids. The CDR3: CASSLAITGGDGVTEAFF. The CDR3 DNA reads TGTGCCAGCAGCTTAGCGATAACAGGGGGCGACGGAGTGACTGAAGCTTTCTTT.

The chain recombines TRBV7-9 with TRBJ1-5; D not certain. Germline assignment: CDR1 SEHNR and CDR2 FQNEAQ (reference sequence). The V end lost 4 bases, the J end lost 6 bases, and 10 bases lay between the germline ends. The CDR3 loop spans 13 amino acids. The CDR3 DNA follows: TGTGCCAGCAGCTCTCGTGGTAGTCAGCCCCAGCATTTT. Translating it yields CASSSRGSQPQHF.

This chain links TRBV5-1 with TRBJ1-2; a possible D gene is TRBD1 (6 bases). Germline lookup yields CDR1 SGHRS and CDR2 YFSETQ. V was pared by 4 bases and J by 3 bases, with 16 bases between. CDR3 length equals 15 residues. This CDR3 reads CASSKLGQIYYGYTF. CDR3 bases: TGCGCCAGCAGCAAGCTCGGACAGATTTACTATGGCTACACCTTC.

This clonotype was counted between two and nine times. V is TRBV9 and J is TRBJ2-3, with TRBD2 matching 8 bases. V shed 0 bases, J shed 2 bases, and the junction held 5 bases outside the gene matches. Germline V gene sequence: CDR1 SGDLS, CDR2 YYNGEE. This CDR3 contains 16 residues. The CDR3 loop is CASSVEGLAVTDTQYF. The CDR3, as DNA: TGTGCCAGCAGCGTAGAAGGACTAGCCGTCACAGATACGCAGTATTTT.

Many counts were recorded for this clonotype. The chain employs TRBV28 and TRBJ2-2; D is ambiguous. V was pared by 9 bases and J by 2 bases, with 19 bases between. This CDR3 is 16 amino acids long. The germline V gene has CDR1 MDHEN and CDR2 SYDVKM. The CDR3 coding sequence is TGTGCCAGTTTTTACTCCGGGCTACTCAACACCGGGGAGCTGTTTTTT. Its protein product is CASFYSGLLNTGELFF.

This clonotype was observed many times. This rearrangement joins TRBV5-1 to TRBJ1-2; the match to TRBD1 covers 9 bases. Looked up from germline, CDR1 is SGHRS and CDR2 is YFSETQ. V dropped 7 bases and J dropped 8; count of bases not matched to a gene: 9. There are 13 residues in the CDR3. CDR3 DNA sequence: TGCGCCAGCGGACAGGGGATGTACTCGGGCTACACCTTC. It yields the protein CASGQGMYSGYTF.

This sequence joins TRBV20-1 and TRBJ2-3; 8 nucleotides match TRBD2. The CDR3 totals 14 residues. Germline CDR1 DFQATT, CDR2 SNEGSKA (reference sequence). The CDR3 region is CSANREGLTDTQYF. CDR3 in DNA: TGCAGCGCCAACCGGGAGGGCCTCACAGATACGCAGTATTTT.

In this sample, this clonotype turned up a few times. V usage is TRBV3-1 and J usage is TRBJ1-1; possibly TRBD1 for D (5 bases). This CDR3 has 13 residues. Trimming left V 1 base short and J 9 bases short, with 12 bases between. Germline loops: CDR1 LGHDT, CDR2 YNNKEL (reference sequence). The CDR3 region is CASSQGGPGQAFF. CDR3 DNA: TGTGCCAGCAGCCAAGGTGGTCCGGGGCAAGCTTTCTTT.

The gene calls are TRBV12-5 and TRBJ2-1, with 9 bases that match TRBD1. V was clipped by 6 bases and J by 8 bases; unmatched bases: 8. CDR3 length: 14 amino acids. CDR1 is LGHNT and CDR2 is FRNRAP in the germline V gene. CDR3: CASGSNDRGYEQFF. The CDR3 DNA is TGTGCTAGTGGCTCGAACGACAGGGGGTATGAGCAGTTCTTC.

The V and J genes are TRBV25-1 and TRBJ2-4, with 10 positions matching TRBD2. The germline CDR1 and CDR2 sequences are MGHDK and SYGVNS. Trimming at V came to 1 base and at J to 1 base, leaving 7 bases not matched to a gene. This CDR3 comprises 18 residues. Here the CDR3 DNA reads TGTGCCAGCAGTGAATCAGCGGGAGGGCCTTTGGCCAAAAACATTCAGTACTTC. Protein: CASSESAGGPLAKNIQYF. Variable domain in full (rest from reference TRBV25-1 and TRBJ2-4): EADIYQTPRYLVIGTGKKITLECSQTMGHDKMYWYQQDPGMELHLIHYSYGVNSTEKGDLSSESTVSRIRTEHFPLTLESARPSHTSQYLCASSESAGGPLAKNIQYFGAGTRLSVL.

The chain employs TRBV2 and TRBJ2-6; 7 nucleotides line up with TRBD1. The J segment lost 4 bases and the V segment lost 5 bases, leaving 5 bases of the junction unmatched. The CDR3 totals 15 residues. Germline CDR1 reads SNHLY; CDR2 reads FYNNEI. Here the CDR3 DNA reads TGTGCCAGCAGTCCGACAGGGCTCGGGGCCAACGTCCTGACTTTC. This codes for CASSPTGLGANVLTF.

The chain joins TRBV3-1 to TRBJ2-3, with TRBD2 identical over 9 bases. This CDR3 spans 16 amino acids. J lost 7 bases, V lost 1 base, and 9 bases had no gene match. Germline V CDR1 and CDR2: LGHDT, YNNKEL (reference sequence). CDR3: CASSQARAGGRNTQYF. Written as DNA, the CDR3 is TGTGCCAGCAGCCAAGCCCGAGCGGGGGGCCGGAATACGCAGTATTTT.

This clonotype was seen more than once but under ten times. The rearrangement links TRBV2 to TRBJ1-6, with a weak D call TRBD1 (6 bases). This CDR3 comprises 14 residues. Trimming cost V 5 bases and J 6 bases, with 11 bases left between them. Looked up from germline, CDR1 is SNHLY and CDR2 is FYNNEI. The CDR3: CASSTLQGNSPLHF. The CDR3 region has the DNA TGTGCCAGCAGTACATTACAGGGTAATTCACCCCTCCACTTT.

J is TRBJ2-6 and V is TRBV5-1; D gene ambiguous. This CDR3 comprises 14 residues. CDR1 SGHRS and CDR2 YFSETQ come from the germline V gene. Trimming took 4 bases from V and 1 from J, leaving 6 bases between them. CDR3 coding DNA: TGCGCCAGCAGCGCCGTATCTGGGGCCAACGTCCTGACTTTC. This sequence encodes CASSAVSGANVLTF.

This clonotype was seen a handful of times. The rearrangement uses TRBV12-3 or TRBV12-4 and TRBJ2-3; D is ambiguous. V gave up 6 bases and J gave up 2 bases, with 12 bases separating them. This CDR3 is 14 amino acids long. CDR3: CASSYRAHTDTQYF. CDR3 in DNA: TGTGCCAGCAGCTATAGGGCCCACACAGATACGCAGTATTTT.